Below, 26 T cell receptor beta chains from the same sample are listed, as sequenced in a study of cytomegalovirus exposure and HLA in healthy donors. This PCR relied on a set of 60 Vbeta primers and 13 Jbeta primers. TCRdb keeps only in-frame clones here, not all; method: immunoSEQ multiplex PCR. This table holds some 150,000 clones, more than 75% found once. Sequencing was performed on PBMCs. The source of these receptors is a woman aged 45 to 65 in good health and CMV-seropositive.

The CDR3 is CASTRSSNEKLFF. DNA of the CDR3: TGTGCCAGTACGAGGAGTTCCAATGAAAAACTGTTTTTT. This chain uses TRBV19 with TRBJ1-4; no definite D call. V gave up 7 bases and J gave up 5 bases, with 11 bases separating them. The germline CDR1 and CDR2 sequences are LNHDA and SQIVND (reference sequence). This CDR3 has 13 residues.

The chain couples TRBV7-2 to TRBJ2-1; 7 bases map to TRBD1. V was clipped by 2 bases and J by 9 bases; unmatched bases: 10. The CDR3 covers 15 residues. The germline CDR1 and CDR2 sequences are SGHTA and FQGNSA. CDR3 protein: CASSLPNTGAGEQFF. The CDR3 nucleotides read TGTGCCAGCAGCTTACCCAACACAGGGGCGGGTGAGCAGTTCTTC.

Details on this clone: The CDR3 does not end in the conserved phenylalanine or tryptophan, so this is likely a read error. It is unclear where the CDR3 begins or ends on the DNA, so no DNA is shown, and the CDR3 is as TCRdb lists it. The chain recombines TRBV9 with TRBJ1-2. The CDR3 is 12 residues long, counting both termini. Germline V CDR1 and CDR2: SGDLS, YYNGEE. This CDR3 is CASSVARGGTSR.

The V gene is TRBV28, the J gene TRBJ1-1; 8 bases are shared with TRBD1. Per the germline V gene, CDR1 is MDHEN and CDR2 is SYDVKM. This CDR3 is built from 13 residues. The V and J ends lost 5 bases and 5 bases, in that order; junction bases with no gene match: 4. CDR3 region: CASSTTGGTEAFF. In DNA form, the CDR3 reads TGTGCCAGCAGTACTACAGGGGGAACTGAAGCTTTCTTT.

The V gene is TRBV5-1, the J gene TRBJ1-3; maybe TRBD1 (5 bases). The germline gives CDR1 SGHRS, CDR2 YFSETQ. Trimming took off 4 bases at V and 0 bases at J, with 14 bases between the two ends. This CDR3 is 16 amino acids long. For the CDR3, the DNA is TGCGCCAGCAGCATCGCCGACAGCAGCTCTGGAAACACCATATATTTT. It specifies CASSIADSSSGNTIYF.

The chain employs TRBV18 and TRBJ1-1; TRBD1 agrees at 8 bases. V dropped 5 bases and J dropped 4; count of bases not matched to a gene: 3. This CDR3 is 13 amino acids long. Germline V gene data show CDR1 as KGHSH and CDR2 as LQKENI. CDR3 loop: CASSGQGVTEAFF. In DNA, the CDR3 is TGTGCCAGCTCAGGACAGGGAGTCACTGAAGCTTTCTTT.

The V gene is TRBV10-3, the J gene TRBJ1-2; D is perhaps TRBD1 (5 bases). Germline CDR1 is ENHRY and CDR2 is SYGVKD. V gave up 6 bases and J gave up 8 bases, with 25 bases separating them. The CDR3 runs to 16 residues. The CDR3 region has the DNA TGTGCCATCAGCCTCCAGGGCACCACTACCAAGGGGGGCTACACCTTC. Encoded protein: CAISLQGTTTKGGYTF.

The chain combines TRBV12-5 with TRBJ1-2, with a tentative D call TRBD1 (6 bases). This CDR3 contains 13 residues. Deletions cut 1 base from V and 7 bases from J, with 10 bases between. In germline, CDR1 is LGHNT, CDR2 FRNRAP. Here the CDR3 reads CASGLGTAPGYTF. CDR3 bases: TGTGCTAGTGGTTTGGGGACAGCGCCTGGCTACACCTTC.

This clone came up once. DNA for the CDR3: TGCGCCAGCAGCTTGGAGGGGGCCAATTCACCCCTCCACTTT. This gives the protein CASSLEGANSPLHF. This chain uses TRBV5-1 with TRBJ1-6, with TRBD1 matching over 7 bases. Germline CDR1 and CDR2: SGHRS and YFSETQ. J gave up 7 bases and V 0 bases, and 1 base lay outside the gene matches. This CDR3 comprises 14 residues.

This clone was detected a few times. The chain links TRBV9 to TRBJ2-1, with 8 nucleotides matching TRBD2. The CDR3 contains 18 residues. Per the germline V gene, CDR1 is SGDLS and CDR2 is YYNGEE. The ends lost 4 bases at V and 0 bases at J; junction bases unmatched: 12. CDR3 DNA sequence: TGTGCCAGCAGCCCCCGGGGTAGCGGGGCGGACTCCTACAATGAGCAGTTCTTC. This codes for CASSPRGSGADSYNEQFF.

The V gene is TRBV9, the J gene TRBJ2-1; TRBD1 might be the D (8 bases). The CDR3 extends over 18 amino acids. V gave up 4 bases and J gave up 5 bases, with 25 bases separating them. Germline V gene sequence: CDR1 SGDLS, CDR2 YYNGEE. The CDR3 bases are TGTGCCAGCAGCCTAGGAAGAACAGGGGGGGCCGGGGACAATGAGCAGTTCTTC. Its translation is CASSLGRTGGAGDNEQFF.

V usage is TRBV7-8 and J usage is TRBJ2-1; D may be TRBD1 (6 bases). Per the germline V gene, CDR1 is SGHVS and CDR2 is FQNEAQ. CDR3 length: 13 residues. The germline V and J ends were trimmed by 5 bases and 8 bases, with 13 bases remaining between them. The CDR3 bases are TGTGCCAGCAGCACCCGACAGGTTGATGAGCAGTTCTTC. As protein: CASSTRQVDEQFF. Based on the CDR3 plus reference TRBV7-8 and TRBJ2-1, the full variable domain is GAGVSQSPRYKVAKRGQDVALRCDPISGHVSLFWYQQALGQGPEFLTYFQNEAQLDKSGLPSDRFFAERPEGSVSTLKIQRTQQEDSAVYLCASSTRQVDEQFFGPGTRLTVL.

J is TRBJ2-7 and V is TRBV7-2; TRBD2 might be the D (6 bases). The length of the CDR3 is 13 residues. Germline V gene data show CDR1 as SGHTA and CDR2 as FQGNSA. Trimming took off 5 bases at V and 4 bases at J, with 12 bases between the two ends. Here the CDR3 DNA reads TGTGCCAGCAGCCCTCCGGCGGGGTACGAGCAGTACTTC. Translated: CASSPPAGYEQYF.

This rearrangement joins TRBV7-3 to TRBJ2-1; 10 bases map to TRBD2. J was trimmed by 6 bases and V by 4 bases; bases with no gene match: 9. Germline V gene sequence: CDR1 SGHTA, CDR2 FQGTGA. The CDR3 covers 16 residues. The CDR3 region has the DNA TGTGCCAGCAGCTCGTTCGCAGCGGGAGGGCCCAATGAGCAGTTCTTC. It is translated as CASSSFAAGGPNEQFF. Using reference TRBV7-3 and TRBJ2-1 for the parts outside the CDR3, the full variable domain is GAGVSQTPSNKVTEKGKYVELRCDPISGHTALYWYRQSLGQGPEFLIYFQGTGAADDSGLPNDRFFAVRPEGSVSTLKIQRTERGDSAVYLCASSSFAAGGPNEQFFGPGTRLTVL.

The chain recombines TRBV6-6 with TRBJ1-5; a weak D match, TRBD1 (5 bases). The V gene lost 6 bases and the J gene lost 0 bases, with 12 bases spanning the gap. Germline CDR1 MNHNY, CDR2 SVGAGI (reference sequence). The length of the CDR3 is 15 residues. The CDR3 spells CASSPPGGSNQPQHF. CDR3 sequence (DNA): TGTGCCAGCAGCCCCCCGGGGGGTAGCAATCAGCCCCAGCATTTT.

The chain links TRBV18 to TRBJ2-3; 10 bases fit TRBD1. Germline-derived CDR1 and CDR2 are KGHSH and LQKENI. Trimming at V came to 3 bases and at J to 4 bases, leaving 1 base not matched to a gene. The CDR3 is made up of 14 amino acids. CDR3: CASSPGQGPDTQYF. The CDR3 DNA sequence: TGTGCCAGCTCACCGGGACAGGGGCCAGATACGCAGTATTTT.

The rearrangement links TRBV9 to TRBJ1-4; tentatively, D is TRBD1 (5 bases). The CDR3 length is 15 residues. Deletions cut 4 bases from V and 7 bases from J, with 17 bases between. Germline V gene data show CDR1 as SGDLS and CDR2 as YYNGEE. DNA for the CDR3: TGTGCCAGCAGCCCCTTCGGGGGTGGGGCTGAAAAACTGTTTTTT. Its translation: CASSPFGGGAEKLFF.

The chain employs TRBV27 and TRBJ1-2, with unresolved D. This CDR3 has 14 residues. Between the trimmed V and J ends, which lost 6 bases and 2 bases, there was a span of 13 bases. Germline CDR1 MNHEY, CDR2 SMNVEV (reference sequence). CDR3 protein: CASRLLSLNYGYTF. The CDR3 region has the DNA TGTGCCAGCAGGCTCCTAAGCCTGAACTATGGCTACACCTTC.

This clone came up a few times. The rearrangement joins TRBV6-5 to TRBJ1-2, with 11 nucleotides matching TRBD1. Germline V gene sequence: CDR1 MNHEY, CDR2 SVGAGI. The CDR3 is 16 residues long. Germline trimming cut 0 bases from V and 4 bases from J; bases unmatched to any gene: 4. This CDR3 reads CASSYSRTGGSYGYTF. The CDR3 region has the DNA TGTGCCAGCAGTTACTCGCGGACAGGGGGCTCCTATGGCTACACCTTC.

This clone was observed once. This CDR3 is CASSQGRGSNEQFF. As DNA, the CDR3 is TGTGCCAGCTCCCAAGGCAGGGGGAGTAATGAGCAGTTCTTC. This rearrangement joins TRBV6-1 to TRBJ2-1, with 7 bases fitting TRBD1. V lost 8 bases and J lost 7; bases outside the gene matches: 11. Germline lookup yields CDR1 MNHNS and CDR2 SASEGT. The CDR3 extends over 14 amino acids.

The chain joins TRBV10-3 to TRBJ1-2; 8 bases map to TRBD1. This CDR3 spans 13 amino acids. V was clipped by 9 bases and J by 7 bases; unmatched bases: 10. From germline, CDR1 is ENHRY and CDR2 SYGVKD. The CDR3 nucleotides are TGTGCCATAGAGGGACAGGCGGAATCTGGCTACACCTTC. Translation: CAIEGQAESGYTF.

The rearrangement joins TRBV9 to TRBJ1-4, with D possibly TRBD1 on 5 matching bases. The ends were cut back, 0 bases at V and 7 bases at J, with 10 bases in the middle. The CDR3 has 14 residues. Looked up from germline, CDR1 is SGDLS and CDR2 is YYNGEE. The DNA for the CDR3 is TGTGCCAGCAGCGTAGACCTGGGGGGTGAAAAACTGTTTTTT. Its protein is CASSVDLGGEKLFF.

This clone was observed once. The V gene is TRBV5-4, the J gene TRBJ2-3, with TRBD1 matching 9 bases. Germline values: CDR1 SGHNT, CDR2 YYREEE (reference sequence). This CDR3 has 15 amino acids. The V and J ends lost 3 bases and 3 bases, in that order; junction bases with no gene match: 5. The chain's CDR3 is CASSSPGQGTDTQYF. The DNA of the CDR3 is TGTGCCAGCAGCTCTCCGGGACAGGGAACAGATACGCAGTATTTT.

This chain joins TRBV6-5 and TRBJ1-2, with TRBD1 matching 8 bases. Trimming at V came to 0 bases and at J to 3 bases, leaving 6 bases not matched to a gene. Germline V gene lookup returns CDR1 MNHEY and CDR2 SVGAGI. This CDR3 is built from 16 residues. The CDR3 sequence: CASSYSVGQGYYGYTF. The CDR3 nucleotides read TGTGCCAGCAGTTACTCGGTAGGACAGGGCTACTATGGCTACACCTTC.

This clone appeared once. The rearrangement uses TRBV5-4 and TRBJ2-7; 12 bases fit TRBD2. The germline V gene has CDR1 SGHNT and CDR2 YYREEE (reference sequence). This CDR3 contains 14 residues. Germline trimming cut 5 bases from V and 6 bases from J; bases unmatched to any gene: 6. The CDR3 spells CASRSQTSGGEQYF. The CDR3 DNA sequence: TGTGCCAGCAGGTCCCAGACTAGCGGGGGCGAGCAGTACTTC.

V usage is TRBV7-8 and J usage is TRBJ2-4; 11 nucleotides agree with TRBD2. Germline CDR1 is SGHVS and CDR2 is FQNEAQ. The CDR3 length is 17 residues. The J segment lost 7 bases and the V segment lost 5 bases, leaving 13 bases of the junction unmatched. The CDR3 is CASSPGTSGLRRNIQYF. CDR3 DNA: TGTGCCAGCAGCCCCGGGACTAGCGGCCTCCGGCGGAACATTCAGTACTTC.